The entry that follows covers one T cell receptor (beta chain) sequence. Profiling relied on immunoSEQ multiplex PCR, and the TCRdb table lists in-frame clones only, not all of them. The sample gives some 70,000 clones, 95% to 97% of which show up once; 0.2% to 0.3% is in the top ten. This entry comes from a study of technical replicates of blood from a few donors. Germline trimming cut 0 bases from V and 5 bases from J; bases unmatched to any gene: 6. The CDR3 sequence is 16 residues long. CDR1 and CDR2 from the germline V gene are MGHRA and YSYEKL. The clonotype originates from a human donor in good health. The sample taken for sequencing was T cells isolated from PBMCs. The rearrangement joins TRBV4-1 to TRBJ2-7, with 11 bases lining up with TRBD2. Here the CDR3 DNA reads TGCGCCAGCAGCCAAGAGTACCTAGCGGGAGGAAACGAGCAGTACTTC. Translated: CASSQEYLAGGNEQYF.